The 2 T cell receptor beta chains given below trace back to one sample, sequenced in a study of regulatory T cells in long-lasting Graves disease. Time point noted: persistent/refractory GD, antithyroid drugs over 5 years with positive TRAb. From PBMCs, RNA was extracted and then used to make the TCR library. In building TCR beta libraries, iRepertoire HTBI primers were used together with Arm-PCR of CDR3 regions. TCRdb itself ran the multiplex PCR reads through MiXCR, one entry per CDR3 protein. The repertoire holds 600,000 to 850,000 distinct CDR3 sequences, with 25% to 35% as singletons. The sample in question was peripheral blood mononuclear cells (PBMCs), obtained when the disease was refractory, from a patient treated with antithyroid drugs. The receptor source for this set is a female donor with Graves disease.

This rearrangement joins TRBV30 to TRBJ1-1; D is unclear. This CDR3 has 13 residues. CDR1 GTSNPN and CDR2 SVGIG come from the germline V gene (reference sequence). V was clipped by 3 bases and J by 1 base, with 9 bases between them. In DNA form, the CDR3 reads TGTGCCTGGAGCTTATATCCGAACACTGAAGCTTTCTTT. This translates into CAWSLYPNTEAFF.

This clonotype was detected many times. The chain links TRBV2 to TRBJ2-5; TRBD2 matches 9 bases. The junction had 4 bases not matched to a gene; V was cut back by 1 base and J by 4 bases. Germline CDR1 is SNHLY and CDR2 is FYNNEI. The CDR3 has 15 residues. The CDR3 coding sequence is TGTGCCAGCAGTGAAGGCGGGAGGGCCCCAGAGACCCAGTACTTC. Translating it yields CASSEGGRAPETQYF.